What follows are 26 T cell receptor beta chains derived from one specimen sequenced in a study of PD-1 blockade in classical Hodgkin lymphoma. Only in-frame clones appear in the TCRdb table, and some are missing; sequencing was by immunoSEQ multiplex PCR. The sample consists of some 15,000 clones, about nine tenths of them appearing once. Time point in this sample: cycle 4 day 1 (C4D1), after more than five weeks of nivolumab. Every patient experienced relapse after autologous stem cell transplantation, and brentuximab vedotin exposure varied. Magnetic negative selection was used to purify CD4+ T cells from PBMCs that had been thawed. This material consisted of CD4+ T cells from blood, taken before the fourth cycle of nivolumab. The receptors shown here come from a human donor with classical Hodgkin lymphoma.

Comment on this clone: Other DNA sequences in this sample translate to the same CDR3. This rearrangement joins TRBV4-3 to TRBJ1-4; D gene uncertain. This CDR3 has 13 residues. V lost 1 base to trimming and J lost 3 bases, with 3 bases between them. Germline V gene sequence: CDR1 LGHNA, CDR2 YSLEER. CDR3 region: CASSQVANEKLFF. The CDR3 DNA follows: TGCGCCAGCAGCCAAGTAGCTAATGAAAAACTGTTTTTT.

CDR3 amino acids: CASSFAPGVQETQYF. The CDR3 coding sequence is TGCGCCAGCAGCTTCGCCCCAGGGGTCCAAGAGACCCAGTACTTC. This chain connects TRBV5-1 to TRBJ2-5, with D possibly matching TRBD1 (6 bases). This CDR3 spans 15 amino acids. Germline-derived CDR1 and CDR2 are SGHRS and YFSETQ. V lost 2 bases and J lost 1, with 12 bases in between.

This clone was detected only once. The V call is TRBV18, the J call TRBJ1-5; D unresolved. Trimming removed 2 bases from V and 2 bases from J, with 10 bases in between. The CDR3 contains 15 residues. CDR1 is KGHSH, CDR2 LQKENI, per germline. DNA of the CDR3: TGTGCCAGCTCACCAGATCCCGGTCGCAATCAGCCCCAGCATTTT. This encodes CASSPDPGRNQPQHF.

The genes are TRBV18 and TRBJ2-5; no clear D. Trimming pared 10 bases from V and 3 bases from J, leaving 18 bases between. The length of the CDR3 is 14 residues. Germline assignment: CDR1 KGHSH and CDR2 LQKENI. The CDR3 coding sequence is TGTGCCACTCGGCCTAGGACCCAAGAAGAGACCCAGTACTTC. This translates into CATRPRTQEETQYF. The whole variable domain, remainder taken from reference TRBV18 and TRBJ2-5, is NAGVMQNPRHLVRRRGQEARLRCSPMKGHSHVYWYRQLPEEGLKFMVYLQKENIIDESGMPKERFSAEFPKEGPSILRIQQVVRGDSAAYFCATRPRTQEETQYFGPGTRLLVL.

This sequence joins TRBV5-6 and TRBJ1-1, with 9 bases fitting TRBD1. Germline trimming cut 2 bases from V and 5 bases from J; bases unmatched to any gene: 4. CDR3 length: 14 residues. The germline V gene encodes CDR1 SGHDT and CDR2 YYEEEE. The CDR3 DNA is TGTGCCAGCAGCTTCATCGACAGGGGGACTGAAGCTTTCTTT. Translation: CASSFIDRGTEAFF.

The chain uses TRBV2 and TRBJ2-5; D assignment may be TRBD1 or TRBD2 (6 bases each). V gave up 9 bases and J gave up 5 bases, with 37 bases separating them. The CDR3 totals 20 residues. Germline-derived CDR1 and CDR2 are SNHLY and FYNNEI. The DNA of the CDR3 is TGTGCCAGTAACAGGGTTTTTGGCGGGACTTTACCCCTTGATTGGGAGACCCAGTACTTC. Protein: CASNRVFGGTLPLDWETQYF. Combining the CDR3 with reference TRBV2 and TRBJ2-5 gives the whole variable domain EPEVTQTPSHQVTQMGQEVILRCVPISNHLYFYWYRQILGQKVEFLVSFYNNEISEKSEIFDDQFSVERPDGSNFTLKIRSTKLEDSAMYFCASNRVFGGTLPLDWETQYFGPGTRLLVL.

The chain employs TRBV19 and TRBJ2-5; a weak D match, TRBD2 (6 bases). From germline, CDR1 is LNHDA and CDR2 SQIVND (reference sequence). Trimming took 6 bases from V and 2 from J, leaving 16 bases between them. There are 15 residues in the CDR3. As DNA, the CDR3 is TGTGCCAGTAGCGTTGGGGGGTTACGGCAAGAGACCCAGTACTTC. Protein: CASSVGGLRQETQYF.

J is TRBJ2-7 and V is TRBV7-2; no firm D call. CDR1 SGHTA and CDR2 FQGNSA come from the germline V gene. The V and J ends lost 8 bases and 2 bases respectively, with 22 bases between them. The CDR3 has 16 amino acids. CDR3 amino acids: CASALMRTVAAYEQYF. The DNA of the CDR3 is TGTGCCAGCGCCCTTATGAGGACGGTGGCAGCCTACGAGCAGTACTTC.

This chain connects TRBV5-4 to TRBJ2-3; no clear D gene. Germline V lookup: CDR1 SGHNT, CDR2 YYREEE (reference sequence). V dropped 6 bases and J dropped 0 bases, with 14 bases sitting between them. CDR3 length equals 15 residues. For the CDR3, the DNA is TGTGCCAGCACCCCTTTGATTGCTAGCACAGATACGCAGTATTTT. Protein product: CASTPLIASTDTQYF.

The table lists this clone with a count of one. The CDR3 sequence is CASSLTPTGGMGEQYF. Written as DNA, the CDR3 is TGCGCCAGCAGCTTGACGCCGACAGGAGGTATGGGCGAGCAGTACTTC. V usage is TRBV5-1 and J usage is TRBJ2-7, with a tentative D call TRBD1 (6 bases). The CDR3 loop spans 16 amino acids. Germline V gene lookup returns CDR1 SGHRS and CDR2 YFSETQ. Trimming pared 1 base from V and 6 bases from J, leaving 20 bases between.

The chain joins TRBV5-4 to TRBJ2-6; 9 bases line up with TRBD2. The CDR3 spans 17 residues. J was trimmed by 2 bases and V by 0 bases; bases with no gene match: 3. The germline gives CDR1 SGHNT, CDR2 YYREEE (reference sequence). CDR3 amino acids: CASSLGSSGTGANVLTF. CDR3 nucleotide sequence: TGTGCCAGCAGCTTGGGGTCTAGCGGGACTGGGGCCAACGTCCTGACTTTC.

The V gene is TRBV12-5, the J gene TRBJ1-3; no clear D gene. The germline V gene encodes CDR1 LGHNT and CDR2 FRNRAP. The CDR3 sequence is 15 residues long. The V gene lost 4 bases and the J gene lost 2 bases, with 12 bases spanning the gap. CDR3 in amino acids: CASGSGEGTGNTIYF. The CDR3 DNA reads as TGTGCTAGTGGTTCCGGGGAGGGAACTGGAAACACCATATATTTT.

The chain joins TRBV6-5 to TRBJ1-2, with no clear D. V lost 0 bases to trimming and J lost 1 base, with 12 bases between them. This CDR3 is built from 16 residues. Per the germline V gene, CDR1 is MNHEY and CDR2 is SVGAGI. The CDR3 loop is CASSYSPQLLNYGYTF. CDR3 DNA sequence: TGTGCCAGCAGTTACTCGCCTCAACTGCTTAACTATGGCTACACCTTC.

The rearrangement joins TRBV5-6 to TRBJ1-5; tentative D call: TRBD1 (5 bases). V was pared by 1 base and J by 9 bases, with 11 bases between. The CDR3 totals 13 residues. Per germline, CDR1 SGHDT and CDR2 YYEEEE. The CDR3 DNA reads TGTGCCAGCAGCTTGACAGGCGATCCGCCCCAGCATTTT. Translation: CASSLTGDPPQHF. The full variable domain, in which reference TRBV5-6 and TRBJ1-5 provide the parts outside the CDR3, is DAGVTQSPTHLIKTRGQQVTLRCSPKSGHDTVSWYQQALGQGPQFIFQYYEEEERQRGNFPDRFSGHQFPNYSSELNVNALLLGDSALYLCASSLTGDPPQHFGDGTRLSIL.

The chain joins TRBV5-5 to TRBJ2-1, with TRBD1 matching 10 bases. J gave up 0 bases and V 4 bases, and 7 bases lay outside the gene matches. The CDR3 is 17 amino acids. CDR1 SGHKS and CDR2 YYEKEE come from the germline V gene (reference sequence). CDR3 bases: TGTGCCAGCAGCCTGGCAAGGACAGGGGGCTCCTACAATGAGCAGTTCTTC. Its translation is CASSLARTGGSYNEQFF.

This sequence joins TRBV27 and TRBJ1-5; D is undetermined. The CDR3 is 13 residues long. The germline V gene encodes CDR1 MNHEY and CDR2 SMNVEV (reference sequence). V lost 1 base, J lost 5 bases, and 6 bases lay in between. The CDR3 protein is CASSLYGDQPQHF. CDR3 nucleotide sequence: TGTGCCAGCAGTTTATACGGAGATCAGCCCCAGCATTTT.

The chain's CDR3 is CARSKRGVPWLSNEQFF. Written as DNA, the CDR3 is TGTGCCAGAAGCAAAAGGGGAGTCCCTTGGTTGAGCAATGAGCAGTTCTTC. The rearrangement links TRBV5-3 to TRBJ2-1, with D possibly being TRBD1 or TRBD2 (5 bases each). TRBV5-3 is marked as an open reading frame, function uncertain. Deletions cut 4 bases from V and 6 bases from J, with 23 bases between. There are 17 residues in the CDR3.

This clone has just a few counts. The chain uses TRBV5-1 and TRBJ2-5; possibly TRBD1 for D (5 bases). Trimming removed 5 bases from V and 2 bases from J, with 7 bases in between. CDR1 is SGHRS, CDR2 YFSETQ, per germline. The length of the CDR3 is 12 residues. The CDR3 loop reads CASRKGQETQYF. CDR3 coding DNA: TGCGCCAGCAGGAAGGGGCAAGAGACCCAGTACTTC.

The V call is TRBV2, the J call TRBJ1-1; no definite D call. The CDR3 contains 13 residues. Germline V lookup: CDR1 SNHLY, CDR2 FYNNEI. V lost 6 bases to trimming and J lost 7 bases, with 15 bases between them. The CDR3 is CASRAHPGGEAFF. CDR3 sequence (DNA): TGTGCCAGCAGAGCCCATCCAGGTGGTGAAGCTTTCTTT.

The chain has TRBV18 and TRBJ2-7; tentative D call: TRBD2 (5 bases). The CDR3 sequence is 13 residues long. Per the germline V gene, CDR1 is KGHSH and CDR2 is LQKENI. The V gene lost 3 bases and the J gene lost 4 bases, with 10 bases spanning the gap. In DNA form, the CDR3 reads TGTGCCAGCTCACCCGCAGGAGGTTACGAGCAGTACTTC. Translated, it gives CASSPAGGYEQYF.

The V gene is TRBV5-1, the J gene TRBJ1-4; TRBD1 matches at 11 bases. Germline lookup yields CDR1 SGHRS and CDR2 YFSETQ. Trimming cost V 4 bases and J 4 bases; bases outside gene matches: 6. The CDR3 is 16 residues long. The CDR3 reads CASSRDGTGGNEKLFF. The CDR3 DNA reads TGCGCCAGCAGCCGGGATGGGACAGGGGGTAATGAAAAACTGTTTTTT.

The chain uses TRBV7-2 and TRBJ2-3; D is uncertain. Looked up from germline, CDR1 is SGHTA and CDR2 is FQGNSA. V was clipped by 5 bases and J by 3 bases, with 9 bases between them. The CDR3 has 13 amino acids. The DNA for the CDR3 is TGTGCCAGCAGCACCCCCCGAACAGATACGCAGTATTTT. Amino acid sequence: CASSTPRTDTQYF.

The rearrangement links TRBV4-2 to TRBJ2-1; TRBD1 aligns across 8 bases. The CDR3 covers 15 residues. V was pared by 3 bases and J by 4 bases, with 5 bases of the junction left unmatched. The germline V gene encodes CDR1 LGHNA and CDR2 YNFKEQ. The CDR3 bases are TGTGCCAGCAGCCAGGGACAGGCCAATTACAATGAGCAGTTCTTC. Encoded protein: CASSQGQANYNEQFF.

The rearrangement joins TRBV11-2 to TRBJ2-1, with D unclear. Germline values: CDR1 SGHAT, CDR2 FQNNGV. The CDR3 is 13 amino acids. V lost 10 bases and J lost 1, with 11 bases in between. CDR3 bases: TGTGCCACCTCCCCCGGATCCTACAATGAGCAGTTCTTC. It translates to CATSPGSYNEQFF.

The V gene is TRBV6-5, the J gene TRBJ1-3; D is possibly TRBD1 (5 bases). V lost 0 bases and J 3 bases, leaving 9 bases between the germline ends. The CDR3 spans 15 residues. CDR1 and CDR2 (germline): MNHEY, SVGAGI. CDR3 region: CASSYSEGVGNTIYF. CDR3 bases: TGTGCCAGCAGTTACTCGGAAGGGGTTGGAAACACCATATATTTT.

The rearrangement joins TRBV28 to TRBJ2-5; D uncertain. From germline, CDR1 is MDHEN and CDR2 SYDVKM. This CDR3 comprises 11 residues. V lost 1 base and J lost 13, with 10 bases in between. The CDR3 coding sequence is TGTGCCAGCAGTTTATCCCGTCATCGGTACTTC. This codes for CASSLSRHRYF.